This T cell receptor beta chain was sequenced in a study of T cells in Graves' hyperthyroidism and ophthalmopathy. TCR beta CDR3 regions were amplified from RNA transcripts. A first-round RT-PCR of the TCR CDR3 used the HTBI primer set. One entry per CDR3 protein, called by TCRdb with MiXCR from the multiplex PCR reads. The sample lists roughly 560,000 distinct CDR3 sequences, roughly 14% occurring once. Each person with ophthalmopathy scored at least 3 on the Clinical Activity Score, reached NOSPECS grade 4 or higher, and had been ill under 3 months. This clonotype has ten or more counts. This TCR was sampled from a woman aged 35 to 49 with Graves' ophthalmopathy. The sample comprised blood.

CDR3 in amino acids: CASSEYGWGTGEAFF. The DNA of the CDR3 is TGTGCCAGCAGTGAATATGGTTGGGGGACAGGTGAAGCTTTCTTT. The rearrangement links TRBV25-1 to TRBJ1-1; 8 nucleotides match TRBD1. CDR3 length equals 15 residues. The V gene's germline CDR1 is MGHDK and CDR2 SYGVNS. J lost 7 bases, V lost 0 bases, and 7 bases had no gene match.